Listed below are T cell receptor beta chains from one sample, sequenced in a study of graft-versus-host responses after intestinal transplantation. Produced via immunoSEQ multiplex PCR; TCRdb's table is partial and in-frame only. This table holds approximately 86,000 clones, 75% to 95% found once. These receptors are not linked to any known antigen. Sequenced here: unstimulated CD4+ T cells sorted from spleen or lymph node cells, sampled before intestinal transplant. The receptors stem from a human donor who received an intestinal transplant. Both conserved end residues are part of each CDR3. A D gene is named only where the DNA matches it firmly. A row's size may be missing; if present it is once, few, many or a size class.

>.|TRBD2|TRBJ2-3|TRBV7-2
TGTGCCAGCAGCCCGGGACTAGCAGCAGATACGCAGTATTTT
CASSPGLAADTQYF
>.|.|TRBJ2-1|TRBV19
TGTGCCAGTTCAACTTCAAGACAGCACTCCTACAATGAGCAGTTCTTC
CASSTSRQHSYNEQFF
>.|.|TRBJ1-2|TRBV7-2
TGTGCCAGCACCCCAGATGGACTGAGCTATGGCTACACCTTC
CASTPDGLSYGYTF
>.|.|TRBJ1-1|TRBV11-2
TGTGCCAGCAGCTTAGAACACGAGAACACTGAAGCTTTCTTT
CASSLEHENTEAFF
>.|TRBD2|TRBJ2-3|TRBV9
TGTGCCAGCAGCCTCAGCGGGGGGGCCGGCACAGATACGCAGTATTTT
CASSLSGGAGTDTQYF
>.|TRBD1|TRBJ1-1|TRBV28
TGTGCCAGCAGTCTCACAGGGGAGAACACTGAAGCTTTCTTT
CASSLTGENTEAFF
>.|TRBD2|TRBJ2-3|TRBV6-1
TGTGCCAGCAGTGAAATGAGTCTAGCGGGGTTGACAGATACGCAGTATTTT
CASSEMSLAGLTDTQYF
>few|.|TRBJ1-4|TRBV19
TGTGCCAGTAGTACGAAACGGGAGGGACGGAGGGATGGAAAACTGTTTTTT
CASSTKREGRRDGKLFF
>.|TRBD2|TRBJ2-7|TRBV10-3
TGTGCCATCAGTGAGCGGGGGGGCTCCTACGAGCAGTACTTC
CAISERGGSYEQYF
>.|TRBD2|TRBJ2-7|TRBV4-3
TGCGCCAGCAGCCAAGGACTAGCGGGGGGCGAGCAGTACTTC
CASSQGLAGGEQYF
>.|.|TRBJ1-5|TRBV30
TGTGCCTGGGGCCTGTTTAACAACAATCAGCCCCAGCATTTT
CAWGLFNNNQPQHF
>.|TRBD2|TRBJ2-1|TRBV27
TGTGCCAGCAGTCGGGGGACTAGCGGTCGTTTTTTTGGTGAGCAGTTCTTC
CASSRGTSGRFFGEQFF
>.|TRBD2|TRBJ2-2|TRBV7-2
TGTGCCAGCAGCATCATACTAGCGGGGGGTCCCGGGGAGCTGTTTTTT
CASSIILAGGPGELFF
>.|.|TRBJ2-7|TRBV11-3
TGTGCCAGCAGCCCCGACAGGTTATACGAGCAGTACTTC
CASSPDRLYEQYF
>.|.|TRBJ1-2|TRBV7-6
TGTGCCAGCAGCCCTACCGGTGGCGGCGGCTACACCTTC
CASSPTGGGGYTF
>.|TRBD2|TRBJ2-3|TRBV9
TGTGCCAGCAGCCCAACTAGCGGGGGGTATATTAGCACAGATACGCAGTATTTT
CASSPTSGGYISTDTQYF
>once|TRBD1|TRBJ2-5|TRBV19
TGTGCCAGTACCAGGACAGGGGGCTTTCAAGAGACCCAGTACTTC
CASTRTGGFQETQYF
>.|.|TRBJ1-6|TRBV6-6
TGTGCCAGCGGGCATCGGCAGGTGCCTTCACCCCTCCACTTT
CASGHRQVPSPLHF
>.|.|TRBJ1-6|TRBV6-1
TGTGCCAGCACCCGAATGGGAGGGTATAGCTCACCCCTCCACTTT
CASTRMGGYSSPLHF
>.|TRBD2|TRBJ2-7|TRBV18
TGTGCCAGCTCACCACAGCCGCAGCGGGGGGGTCTCGAGCAGTACTTC
CASSPQPQRGGLEQYF
>.|.|TRBJ2-7|TRBV5-1
TGCGCCAGCAGCTTGAAAGGGGCCTCTAGCGAGCAGTACTTC
CASSLKGASSEQYF
>.|.|TRBJ2-1|TRBV18
TGTGCCAGCTCACCACGGGGTTCTAGTCAGGGTGAGCAGTTCTTC
CASSPRGSSQGEQFF
>.|TRBD2|TRBJ2-5|TRBV18
TGTGCCAGCTCAGACGGACTAGCGGGGGACCAAGAGACCCAGTACTTC
CASSDGLAGDQETQYF
>.|TRBD1|TRBJ1-2|TRBV28
TGTGCCAGCTACGGGACAGGGTACCCTTCGTTCACCTTC
CASYGTGYPSFTF
>.|TRBD2|TRBJ2-1|TRBV7-6
TGTGCCAGCAGCTTAGCTAGCGGGGGGGGGCTCGGTTATGAGCAGTTCTTC
CASSLASGGGLGYEQFF
>.|TRBD1|TRBJ1-5|TRBV10-2
TGCGCCAGCAGCCCGGGACAGGGGGTTCTGCCCCAGCATTTT
CASSPGQGVLPQHF
>.|TRBD2|TRBJ2-7|TRBV5-1
TGCGCCAGCAGCTCCGGGACTAGCGGGGTCTACGAGCAGTACTTC
CASSSGTSGVYEQYF
>.|.|TRBJ2-5|TRBV4-3
TGCGCCAGCAGCCAAGCGCGCGGAATTTGGGAGACCCAGTACTTC
CASSQARGIWETQYF
>.|TRBD1|TRBJ1-6|TRBV19
TGTGCCACCCGACGGACAGGGGTGTTTAATTCACCCCTCCACTTT
CATRRTGVFNSPLHF
>.|.|TRBJ2-7|TRBV11-2
TGTGCCAGCAGCTTAGCGACAGGTGGGACCTACGAGCAGTACTTC
CASSLATGGTYEQYF
>.|.|TRBJ1-1|TRBV25-1
TGTGCCAGCACCTTGGCGGGGAACACTGAAGCTTTCTTT
CASTLAGNTEAFF
>.|.|TRBJ2-5|TRBV13
TGTGCCAGCAGCCTCACGCCCGTGGTTCAGGGTCGGGGGGAGACCCAGTACTTC
CASSLTPVVQGRGETQYF
>.|.|TRBJ1-1|TRBV7-7
TGTGCCACCCTTCTATTAGACAGGCAGAACACTGAAGCTTTCTTT
CATLLLDRQNTEAFF
>.|TRBD1|TRBJ1-6|TRBV30
TGTGCCTGGAGTAAGGGACAGCATAATTCACCCCTCCACTTT
CAWSKGQHNSPLHF
>.|.|TRBJ1-2|TRBV15
TGTGCCACCAGCTGGGAGAACTATGGCTACACCTTC
CATSWENYGYTF
>.|.|TRBJ2-1|TRBV19
TGTGCCAGTAGTATCAGCAATGAGCAGTTCTTC
CASSISNEQFF
>.|.|TRBJ1-1|TRBV7-8
TGTGCCAGCAGTTACAGGGAAGAGGCTTTCTTT
CASSYREEAFF
>.|.|TRBJ2-4|TRBV21-1
TGTGCCAGCAGCACAACGGGACTCCCGGAAAACATTCAGTACTTC
CASSTTGLPENIQYF
>.|TRBD1|TRBJ1-4|TRBV11-3
TGTGCCAGCAGCGGACAGGGCCCAACTAATGAAAAACTGTTTTTT
CASSGQGPTNEKLFF
>.|TRBD1|TRBJ2-7|TRBV11-3
TGTGCCAGCAGCCCCGGACAGGACTTCTCCTACGAGCAGTACTTC
CASSPGQDFSYEQYF
>.|.|TRBJ1-2|TRBV21-1
TGTGCCAGCAGCAGTCCCGGGACAGGGGGCAAGAATGGCTACACCTTC
CASSSPGTGGKNGYTF
>.|.|TRBJ1-2|TRBV21-1
TGTGCCAGCAGCAGGGGCGCTTACATTTACTCTCACTATGGCTACACCTTC
CASSRGAYIYSHYGYTF